These T cell receptor beta chains were read from a single sample in a study of T cell repertoires in cytomegalovirus infection. Each CDR3 protein is one row after TCRdb ran MiXCR on the reads. The sample has roughly 200,000 distinct CDR3 sequences, approximately 38% seen once. These receptors' targets are unknown. The sample consisted of CD8+ T cells from cultured PBMCs, taken from culture after CMV antigen stimulation. The source of these receptors is a human donor in good health (CMV status not recorded). Some clones in this sample may be carry-over from other donors' samples. Both conserved end residues are part of each CDR3. Each record gives: CDR3 protein, CDR3 DNA, V gene, D gene, J gene, clone size. The D gene is left open where the match is weak. The size of a clone is reported for some rows only, either as once, few or many, or as a class for expanded clones.

CASSQVGGGGETQYF TGTGCCAGCAGCCAAGTGGGAGGGGGTGGAGAGACCCAGTACTTC TRBV4-2 NA TRBJ2-5 once
CASSFLPGLAGAYEQYF TGTGCCAGCAGCTTCTTACCTGGACTAGCGGGGGCCTACGAGCAGTACTTC TRBV7-2 TRBD2 TRBJ2-7 many
CASLGTGVEPLYGYTF TGTGCCAGCTTGGGAACGGGAGTAGAACCCCTCTATGGCTACACCTTC TRBV6-6 NA TRBJ1-2 NA
CASSLLGGAYEQYF TGTGCCAGCAGCTTGCTCGGGGGGGCCTACGAGCAGTACTTC TRBV5-6 TRBD2 TRBJ2-7 many
CATLGRGSGNTIYF TGTGCCACCCTCGGGCGGGGCTCTGGAAACACCATATATTTT TRBV2 NA TRBJ1-3 NA
CSARDIKLRVTLPSSDTQYF TGCAGTGCTAGAGATATCAAGTTGAGGGTCACCCTTCCTAGCTCAGATACGCAGTATTTT TRBV20-1 NA TRBJ2-3 NA
CASSRGQGAYEQYF TGTGCCAGCAGCCGGGGACAGGGCGCCTACGAGCAGTACTTC TRBV5-4 TRBD1 TRBJ2-7 few
CASSYSTGAYGELFF TGTGCCAGCAGTTACTCGACCGGGGCTTACGGGGAGCTGTTTTTT TRBV6-5 NA TRBJ2-2 many
CASSSDSYNEQFF TGTGCCAGCAGCTCAGACAGCTACAATGAGCAGTTCTTC TRBV7-3 NA TRBJ2-1 many
CASSLGREQFF TGTGCCAGCAGCCTAGGCCGCGAGCAGTTCTTC TRBV7-9 NA TRBJ2-1 many
CSVVSLSSYNEQFF TGCAGCGTTGTTTCTCTGAGCTCCTACAATGAGCAGTTCTTC TRBV29-1 NA TRBJ2-1 NA
CASSFRPPSGTLAYEQYF TGTGCCAGCAGTTTTCGTCCCCCATCAGGGACACTTGCCTACGAGCAGTACTTC TRBV27 NA TRBJ2-7 once
CASSYTGFGSTNEKLFF TGTGCCAGCAGCTATACAGGGTTTGGGTCAACTAATGAAAAACTGTTTTTT TRBV7-9 NA TRBJ1-4 many
CAWSVAGGYNEQFF TGTGCCTGGAGTGTGGCGGGAGGATACAATGAGCAGTTCTTC TRBV30 TRBD2 TRBJ2-1 NA
CSARGSAGVEQYF TGCAGTGCTAGAGGTTCGGCAGGGGTCGAGCAGTACTTC TRBV20-1 NA TRBJ2-7 NA
CASTSGAGGNSPLHF TGTGCCAGCACCTCGGGCGCCGGAGGGAATTCACCCCTCCACTTT TRBV27 NA TRBJ1-6 NA
CSARDLASPSWGTQYF TGCAGTGCTAGAGATCTCGCTAGCCCGTCTTGGGGGACCCAGTACTTC TRBV20-1 NA TRBJ2-5 NA
CASSPRKAGDRTGELFF TGTGCCAGCAGCCCTAGAAAGGCGGGAGATAGAACCGGGGAGCTGTTTTTT TRBV7-2 TRBD2 TRBJ2-2 NA